The source of this T cell receptor (beta chain) is a study of T cells in Graves' hyperthyroidism and ophthalmopathy. From RNA transcripts, TCR beta CDR3 regions were amplified. The HTBI primer set drove a first-round RT-PCR of the TCR CDR3. TCRdb fed the multiplex PCR reads into MiXCR, producing one record per CDR3 protein. The sample shows hundreds of thousands of distinct CDR3 sequences, 38% of them seen only once. Per the germline V gene, CDR1 is SGDLS and CDR2 is YYNGEE. This CDR3 region has 13 residues. V was clipped by 5 bases and J by 3 bases, with 12 bases between them. This TCR derives from a man aged 18 to 29 with Graves' hyperthyroidism. What was sequenced was blood. This chain joins TRBV9 and TRBJ2-7; D possibly corresponds to TRBD1 (6 bases). This CDR3 reads CASSSGDVYEQYF. In DNA form, the CDR3 reads TGTGCCAGCAGTTCAGGGGACGTCTACGAGCAGTACTTC.